Sample share makes the clone carrying this TCR beta chain large (0.1 to 1%). Germline lookup yields CDR1 LGHNA and CDR2 YSLEER. The V gene lost 2 bases and the J gene lost 2 bases, with 19 bases spanning the gap. The CDR3 extends over 17 amino acids. The sample comes from a study of immune cell composition in non-small cell lung cancer. This table comes from immunoSEQ multiplex PCR, and its TCRdb copy is limited to in-frame clones, with some not included. The data show 710 or so clones, about three quarters seen once. Normal lung sampling was at least 3 cm from the tumour, as distant as possible. Material: non-adjacent lung tissue. This chain connects TRBV4-3 to TRBJ2-7; D is unresolved. This clonotype was sampled from a human donor with non-small cell lung cancer. The CDR3 loop is CASSQWLFVTGPYEQYF. The CDR3 bases are TGCGCCAGCAGCCAATGGCTCTTCGTAACCGGCCCCTACGAGCAGTACTTC.